Listed below are T cell receptor beta chains from one sample, sequenced in a study of identical twins. TCRdb ran MiXCR on the 5' RACE reads and lists one entry per CDR3 protein. Of more than 350,000 distinct CDR3 sequences listed, about 10% are singletons. The material sequenced was naive T cells sorted from blood. These receptors were taken from a woman aged 50 to 65 in good health. Both conserved end residues are part of each CDR3. Fields, in order: CDR3 length, V gene, CDR3 protein.

length: 17
V: TRBV7-9
CDR3: CASSHGIHNANTGELFF

length: 14
V: TRBV6-5
CDR3: CASSYPSIDNEQFF

length: 15
V: TRBV20-1
CDR3: CSGTGEGASQETQYF

length: 11
V: TRBV29-1
CDR3: CSAQGFTEAFF

length: 13
V: TRBV20-1
CDR3: CSAPGVGDNEQFF

length: 14
V: TRBV11-2
CDR3: CASSLALIRAEAFF

length: 12
V: TRBV10-3
CDR3: CAISGARDEQFF

length: 17
V: TRBV24-1
CDR3: CATSPRLAGGPINEQFF

length: 15
V: TRBV6-5
CDR3: CASSYSMGVYNEQFF

length: 10
V: TRBV20-1
CDR3: CSALGNEQFF

length: 14
V: TRBV6-2/TRBV6-3
CDR3: CASRKWPTYNEQFF

length: 13
V: TRBV10-3
CDR3: CASTGQTQETQYF

length: 16
V: TRBV12-3/TRBV12-4
CDR3: CASSSPPASGSYEQYF

length: 13
V: TRBV12-3/TRBV12-4
CDR3: CASSEQGSAEAFF

length: 14
V: TRBV3-1
CDR3: CASSQEGGGNEQFF

length: 16
V: TRBV5-6
CDR3: CASSLGLAGLTDTQYF

length: 11
V: TRBV20-1
CDR3: CSGDRGNEQFF

length: 14
V: TRBV11-2
CDR3: CASSPGSVAGELFF

length: 16
V: TRBV11-1
CDR3: CASSARRDRLADTQYF

length: 14
V: TRBV25-1
CDR3: CASSGYRGPDTQYF

length: 15
V: TRBV3-1
CDR3: CASSPGDRNTSPLHF

length: 15
V: TRBV6-6
CDR3: CASSYSGGGYNEQFF

length: 16
V: TRBV4-2
CDR3: CASSQEGGGSTYEQYF

length: 13
V: TRBV9
CDR3: CAKSGTTSYEQYF

length: 15
V: TRBV27
CDR3: CASSLRETRAYEQYF

length: 18
V: TRBV27
CDR3: CASSLISLAGATYNEQFF

length: 15
V: TRBV19
CDR3: CASSPPGVQNEKLFF

length: 13
V: TRBV29-1
CDR3: CSAQGSGRTEAFF

length: 17
V: TRBV20-1
CDR3: CSAREGGLAGGTDTQYF

length: 15
V: TRBV7-2
CDR3: CASSLATRSINEQFF

length: 14
V: TRBV6-5
CDR3: CASALGVRGTEAFF

length: 18
V: TRBV6-6
CDR3: CASSRPGTGILGNQPQHF

length: 14
V: TRBV12-5
CDR3: CASGPLVSADGYTF

length: 15
V: TRBV11-2
CDR3: CASSIRQGAYGEQFF

length: 14
V: TRBV5-1
CDR3: CASSSADSREKLFF

length: 14
V: TRBV5-1
CDR3: CASSPGQVNQPQHF

length: 15
V: TRBV18
CDR3: CASSQTGLVTDTQYF

length: 13
V: TRBV6-2/TRBV6-3
CDR3: CASRGGTESKPFF

length: 13
V: TRBV20-1
CDR3: CSASSVGYNEQFF

length: 12
V: TRBV29-1
CDR3: CSVPFRDTEAFF

length: 13
V: TRBV12-5
CDR3: CASGPDYLNIQYF

length: 17
V: TRBV7-5
CDR3: CISVPEAPARGMWEQFF

length: 15
V: TRBV4-2
CDR3: CASRQTGTGADGYTF

length: 20
V: TRBV5-6
CDR3: CASSRPLRLIAGGPVNEQFF

length: 14
V: TRBV12-3/TRBV12-4
CDR3: CASGPDRDNQPQHF

length: 15
V: TRBV6-6
CDR3: CASSYSRQGTVGYTF